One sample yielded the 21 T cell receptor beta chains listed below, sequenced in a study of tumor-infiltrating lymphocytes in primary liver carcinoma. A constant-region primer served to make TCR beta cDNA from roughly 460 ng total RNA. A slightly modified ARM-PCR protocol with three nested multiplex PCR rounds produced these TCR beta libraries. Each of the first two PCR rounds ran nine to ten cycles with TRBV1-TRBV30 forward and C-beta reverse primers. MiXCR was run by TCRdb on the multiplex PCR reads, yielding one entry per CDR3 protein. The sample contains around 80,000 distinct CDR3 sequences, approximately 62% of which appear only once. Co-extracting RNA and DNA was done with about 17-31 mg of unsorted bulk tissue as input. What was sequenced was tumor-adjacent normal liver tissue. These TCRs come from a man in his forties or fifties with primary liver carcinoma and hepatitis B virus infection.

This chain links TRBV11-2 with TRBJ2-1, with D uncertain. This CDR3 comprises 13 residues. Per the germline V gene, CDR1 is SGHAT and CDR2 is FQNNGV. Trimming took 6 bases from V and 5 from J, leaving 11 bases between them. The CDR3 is CASSLRADNEQFF. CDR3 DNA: TGTGCCAGCAGTTTACGGGCCGACAATGAGCAGTTCTTC. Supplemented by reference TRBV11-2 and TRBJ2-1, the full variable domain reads EAGVAQSPRYKIIEKRQSVAFWCNPISGHATLYWYQQILGQGPKLLIQFQNNGVVDDSQLPKDRFSAERLKGVDSTLKIQPAKLEDSAVYLCASSLRADNEQFFGPGTRLTVL.

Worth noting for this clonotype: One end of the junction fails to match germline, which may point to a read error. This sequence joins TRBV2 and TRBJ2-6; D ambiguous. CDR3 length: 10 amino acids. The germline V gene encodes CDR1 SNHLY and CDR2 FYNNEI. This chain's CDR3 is CTSRSNVQTF. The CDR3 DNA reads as TGTACCAGCAGGAGCAACGTCCAGACTTTC.

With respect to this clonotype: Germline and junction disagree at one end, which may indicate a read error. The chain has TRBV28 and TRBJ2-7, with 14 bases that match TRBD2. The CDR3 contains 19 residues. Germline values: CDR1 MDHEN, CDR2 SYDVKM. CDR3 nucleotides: TGTGTCAGCAGTTTCTTCGGACTAGCGGGAGGCCTAATCTCCTACGAGCAGTACTTC. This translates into CVSSFFGLAGGLISYEQYF.

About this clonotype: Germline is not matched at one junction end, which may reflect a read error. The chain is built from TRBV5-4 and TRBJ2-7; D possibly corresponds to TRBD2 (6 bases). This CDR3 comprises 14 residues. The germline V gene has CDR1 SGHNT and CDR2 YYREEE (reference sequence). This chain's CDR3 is CASSSRDFPYKQYF. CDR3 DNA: TGTGCCAGCAGCTCAAGGGACTTCCCCTACAAGCAGTACTTC.

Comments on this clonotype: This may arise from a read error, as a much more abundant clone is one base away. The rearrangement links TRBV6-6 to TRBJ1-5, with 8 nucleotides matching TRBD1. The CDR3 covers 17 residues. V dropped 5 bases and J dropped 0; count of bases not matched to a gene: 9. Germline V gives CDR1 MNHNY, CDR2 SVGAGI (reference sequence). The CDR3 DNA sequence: TGTGCCAGCAGTAGGGTTCAGGGGGCGGATAGCAATCAGCCCCAGCATTTT. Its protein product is CASSRVQGADSNQPQHF.

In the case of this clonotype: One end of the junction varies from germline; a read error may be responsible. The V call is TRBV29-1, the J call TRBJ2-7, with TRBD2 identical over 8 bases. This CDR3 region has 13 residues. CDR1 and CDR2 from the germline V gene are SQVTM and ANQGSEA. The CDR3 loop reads CSVGASGSYELYF. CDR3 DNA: TGCAGCGTTGGTGCAAGCGGGAGCTACGAGCTGTACTTC.

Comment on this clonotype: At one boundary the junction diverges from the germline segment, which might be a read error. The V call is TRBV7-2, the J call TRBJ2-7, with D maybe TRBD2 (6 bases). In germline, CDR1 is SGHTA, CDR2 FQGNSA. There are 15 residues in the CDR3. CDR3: CVSSLAGGGGYEQYF. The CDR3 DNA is TGTGTCAGCAGCTTAGCCGGGGGTGGAGGATACGAGCAGTACTTC. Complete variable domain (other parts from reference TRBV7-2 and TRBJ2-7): GAGVSQSPSNKVTEKGKDVELRCDPISGHTALYWYRQSLGQGLEFLIYFQGNSAPDKSGLPSDRFSAERTGGSVSTLTIQRTQQEDSAVYLCVSSLAGGGGYEQYFGPGTRLTVT.

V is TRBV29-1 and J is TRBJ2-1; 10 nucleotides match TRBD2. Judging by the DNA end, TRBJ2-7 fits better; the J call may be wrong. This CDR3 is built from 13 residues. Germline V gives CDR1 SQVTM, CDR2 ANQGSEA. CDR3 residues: CSGGTSEFNEQYF. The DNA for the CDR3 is TGCAGCGGGGGGACTAGCGAGTTCAATGAGCAGTACTTC.

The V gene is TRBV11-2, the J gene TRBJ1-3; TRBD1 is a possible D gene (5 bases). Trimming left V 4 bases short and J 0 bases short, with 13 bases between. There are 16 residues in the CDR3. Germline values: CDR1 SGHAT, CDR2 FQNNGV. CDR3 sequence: CASSSRQSYSGNTIYF. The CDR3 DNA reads TGTGCCAGCAGCTCCCGACAGTCTTACTCTGGAAACACCATATATTTT.

DNA for the CDR3: TGCAGCGCCTACACAACTCCGGGACTAGCACGAGAGACCCAGTACTTC. Translation gives CSAYTTPGLARETQYF. V usage is TRBV29-1 and J usage is TRBJ2-5; TRBD2 aligns across 9 bases. The V and J ends lost 7 bases and 4 bases, in that order; junction bases with no gene match: 16. Germline values: CDR1 SQVTM, CDR2 ANQGSEA. The CDR3 covers 16 residues.

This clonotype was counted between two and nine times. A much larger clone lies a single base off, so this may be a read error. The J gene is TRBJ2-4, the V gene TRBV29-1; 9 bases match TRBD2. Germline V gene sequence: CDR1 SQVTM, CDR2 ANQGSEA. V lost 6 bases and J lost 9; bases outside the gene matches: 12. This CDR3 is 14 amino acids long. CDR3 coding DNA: TGCAGCGTCGCCTCTAGCGGGATGAGGGGCATTCAGTACTTC. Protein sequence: CSVASSGMRGIQYF. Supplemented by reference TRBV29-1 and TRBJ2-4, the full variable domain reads SAVISQKPSRDICQRGTSLTIQCQVDSQVTMMFWYRQQPGQSLTLIATANQGSEATYESGFVIDKFPISRPNLTFSTLTVSNMSPEDSSIYLCSVASSGMRGIQYFGAGTRLSVL.

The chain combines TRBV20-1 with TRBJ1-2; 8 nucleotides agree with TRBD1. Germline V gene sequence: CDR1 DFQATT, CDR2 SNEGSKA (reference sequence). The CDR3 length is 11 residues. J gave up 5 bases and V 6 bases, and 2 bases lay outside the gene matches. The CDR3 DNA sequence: TGCAGTGCAGACAGGGGATATGGCTACACCTTC. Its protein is CSADRGYGYTF.

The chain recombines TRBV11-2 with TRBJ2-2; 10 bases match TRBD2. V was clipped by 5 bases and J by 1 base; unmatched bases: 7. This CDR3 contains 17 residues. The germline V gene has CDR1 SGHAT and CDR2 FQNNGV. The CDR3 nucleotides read TGTGCCAGCAGCGGAGGACTAGCGGAGCAGAACACCGGGGAGCTGTTTTTT. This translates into CASSGGLAEQNTGELFF.

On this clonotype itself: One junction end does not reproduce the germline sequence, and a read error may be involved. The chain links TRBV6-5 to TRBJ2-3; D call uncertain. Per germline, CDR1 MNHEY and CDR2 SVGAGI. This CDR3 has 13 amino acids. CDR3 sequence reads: CASNYGESDTQYF. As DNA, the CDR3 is TGTGCCAGCAATTACGGCGAGTCAGATACGCAGTATTTT.

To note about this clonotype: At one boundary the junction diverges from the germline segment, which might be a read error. The CDR3 protein is CASSLADNNEAFF. The CDR3, as DNA: TGTGCCAGCAGCTTAGCAGATAACAATGAAGCTTTCTTC. The chain is built from TRBV11-2 and TRBJ1-1; D is unresolved. Germline CDR1 and CDR2: SGHAT and FQNNGV. The CDR3 contains 13 residues.

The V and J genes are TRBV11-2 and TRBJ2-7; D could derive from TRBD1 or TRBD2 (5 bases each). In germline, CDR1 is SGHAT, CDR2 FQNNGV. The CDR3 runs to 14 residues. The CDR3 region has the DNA TGTGCGTGCAGTATAGGGACGGCAGCCTACGAGCAGTACTTC. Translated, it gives CACSIGTAAYEQYF.

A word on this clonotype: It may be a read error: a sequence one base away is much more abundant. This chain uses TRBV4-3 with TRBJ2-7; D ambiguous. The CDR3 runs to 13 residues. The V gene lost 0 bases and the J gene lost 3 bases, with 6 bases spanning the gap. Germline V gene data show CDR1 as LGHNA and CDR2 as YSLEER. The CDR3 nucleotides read TGCGCCAGCAGCCAAGATCTGCTCTACGAGCAGTACTTC. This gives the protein CASSQDLLYEQYF.

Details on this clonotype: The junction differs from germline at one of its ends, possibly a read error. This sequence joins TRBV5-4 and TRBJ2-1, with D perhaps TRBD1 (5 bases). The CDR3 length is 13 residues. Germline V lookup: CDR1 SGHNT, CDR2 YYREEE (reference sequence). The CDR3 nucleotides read TGTGCCAACTTTGGGGCCTCCTACAATAAGCAGTTCTTC. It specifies CANFGASYNKQFF.

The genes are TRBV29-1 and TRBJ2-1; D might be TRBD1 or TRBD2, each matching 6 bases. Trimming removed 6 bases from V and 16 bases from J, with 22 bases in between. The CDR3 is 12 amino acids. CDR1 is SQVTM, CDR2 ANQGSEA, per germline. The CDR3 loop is CSVRQEGNGHFF. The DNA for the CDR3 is TGCAGCGTCCGACAGGAGGGCAATGGGCATTTCTTC.

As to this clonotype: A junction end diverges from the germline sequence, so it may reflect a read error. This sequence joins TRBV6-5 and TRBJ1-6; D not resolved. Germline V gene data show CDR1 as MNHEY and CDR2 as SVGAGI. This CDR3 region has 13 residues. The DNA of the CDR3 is TGTGCCAGTAGTTTACGGTCGGTTTCACCCCTCCACTTT. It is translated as CASSLRSVSPLHF.

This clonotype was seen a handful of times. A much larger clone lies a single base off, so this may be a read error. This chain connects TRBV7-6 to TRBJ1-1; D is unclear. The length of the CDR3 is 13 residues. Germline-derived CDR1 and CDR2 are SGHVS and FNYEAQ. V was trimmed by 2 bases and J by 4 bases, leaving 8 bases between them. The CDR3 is CASSLTGSTEAFF. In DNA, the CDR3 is TGTGCCAGCAGCTTAACCGGCAGCACTGAAGCTTTCTTT.